The sequence of this TCR beta chain was determined in a study of cytomegalovirus exposure and HLA in healthy donors. The PCR ran on 60 Vbeta and 13 Jbeta primers. Generated by immunoSEQ multiplex PCR, the TCRdb table keeps only in-frame clones and is missing some. Counted here are under 150,000 clones, 82% occurring once; the ten biggest clones make up approximately 2.3%. CDR3 size: 15 residues. Germline V CDR1 and CDR2: SGHNT, YYREEE (reference sequence). Trimming shortened V by 1 base and J by 4 bases, and 12 bases separated the two germline ends. This rearrangement joins TRBV5-4 to TRBJ1-3, with a tentative D call TRBD1 (6 bases). Material: PBMCs. The TCR comes from a male donor in good health and CMV-seronegative. The CDR3 spells CASSLTQGAGNTIYF. In DNA, the CDR3 is TGTGCCAGCAGCTTGACACAGGGCGCCGGAAACACCATATATTTT.